This T cell receptor (beta chain) was sequenced during a study of shared clonotypes between healthy human individuals. Generated by immunoSEQ multiplex PCR, the TCRdb table keeps only in-frame clones and is missing some. The sample lists about 2.1 million clones, around 95% seen once, with roughly 1.7% in the top ten. Cells designated naive CD8 were CD45RO-negative and were positively selected for CCR7, with terminally differentiated effector memory CD45RA+ cells excluded. Recent vaccinations or acute infections were absent in the healthy HIV-negative adult donors. Study findings and constraints: Clonotype sharing among donors was expected to depend on sequencing depth.

To note about this clone: Its cognate antigen is unknown. Other DNA sequences in this specimen translate into the identical CDR3.

Germline loops: CDR1 ENHRY, CDR2 SYGVKD. Unmatched junction bases numbered 3, after V lost 3 bases and J lost 1 base. The CDR3 consists of 14 residues. The sequenced material came from naive CD8+ T cells from PBMCs. The TCR comes from a man aged 18-30 years in good health. Some clones in this sample may be carry-over from other donors' samples. The V gene is TRBV10-3, the J gene TRBJ2-7, with 7 bases fitting TRBD1. Written as DNA, the CDR3 is TGTGCCATCAGTGAAGGGACAGCTTCCTACGAGCAGTACTTC. It codes for CAISEGTASYEQYF.